The clone carrying this T cell receptor beta chain showed up just a few times. Produced via immunoSEQ multiplex PCR; TCRdb's table is partial and in-frame only. This table has more than 200,000 clones, about 91% appearing once. The data are from a study of blood T cell repertoires in COVID-19. This TCR was recovered from a woman in her 30s with COVID-19, enrolled during active disease. Sequenced input: peripheral blood.

CDR3 sequence: CATSSGVATEAFF. The DNA for the CDR3 is TGTGCCACCAGCTCAGGGGTTGCCACTGAAGCTTTCTTT. J is TRBJ1-1 and V is TRBV24-1; D is possibly TRBD1 (6 bases). The CDR3 covers 13 residues. Looked up from germline, CDR1 is KGHDR and CDR2 is SFDVKD. V was cut by 7 bases and J by 4 bases, with 12 bases left in between.